The 19 T cell receptor beta chains presented below share a single source sample, sequenced in a study of blood T cells in healthy people across ages. PCR was performed a second time for roughly 7 to 12 cycles using a sample-barcoded 5' primer and a J-beta primer mix. TCRdb recomputed calls from the 5' RACE reads with MiXCR, one row per CDR3 protein. This sample has about 1,400,000 distinct CDR3 sequences, with 59% found just once. Sequences were obtained from blood. These receptors originate from a man in his late teens or twenties in good health.

As concerns this clonotype: The junction shows a germline mismatch at one end, possibly a read error. The J gene is TRBJ2-2, the V gene TRBV27; maybe TRBD2 (5 bases). Looked up from germline, CDR1 is MNHEY and CDR2 is SMNVEV (reference sequence). CDR3 length: 14 residues. CDR3 nucleotide sequence: TGTGCCAGCAATTTACGGGGAACCACCGGGGAGCTGTTTTTT. This codes for CASNLRGTTGELFF.

Here the CDR3 DNA reads TGTGCCATCAGTGGAGCCGGGGGGAACACTGAAGCTTTCTTT. Encoded protein: CAISGAGGNTEAFF. This chain uses TRBV10-3 with TRBJ1-1, with D possibly being TRBD1 (5 bases). V lost 4 bases to trimming and J lost 1 base, with 10 bases between them. The CDR3 runs to 14 residues. CDR1 is ENHRY, CDR2 SYGVKD, per germline.

The J gene is TRBJ2-1, the V gene TRBV3-1, with D perhaps TRBD2 (5 bases). Per germline, CDR1 LGHDT and CDR2 YNNKEL (reference sequence). The CDR3 extends over 14 amino acids. V lost 1 base and J 6 bases, leaving 10 bases between the germline ends. The chain's CDR3 is CASSQVERFNEQFF. The CDR3 nucleotides read TGTGCCAGCAGCCAAGTGGAGCGGTTCAATGAGCAGTTCTTC.

The chain carries TRBV29-1 and TRBJ2-7; possibly TRBD1 for D (5 bases). Trimming cost V 4 bases and J 6 bases, with 19 bases left between them. The CDR3 runs 14 residues. Germline V gene data show CDR1 as SQVTM and CDR2 as ANQGSEA. The CDR3 DNA is TGCAGCGTTGTTAGTCAGGGCTTTTTGGGCGAGCAGTACTTC. This sequence encodes CSVVSQGFLGEQYF.

CDR3 DNA sequence: TGTGCCAGCAGTTCAGGTCCTCGGCAGACGAACACTGAAGCTTTCTTT. Amino acids: CASSSGPRQTNTEAFF. The chain is built from TRBV6-6 and TRBJ1-1; D ambiguous. Trimming took 4 bases from V and 1 from J, leaving 16 bases between them. The CDR3 consists of 16 residues. CDR1 and CDR2 (germline): MNHNY, SVGAGI (reference sequence).

V is TRBV4-1 and J is TRBJ2-1, with 7 bases that match TRBD1. V shed 0 bases, J shed 12 bases, and the junction held 8 bases outside the gene matches. The CDR3 totals 14 residues. The germline V gene has CDR1 MGHRA and CDR2 YSYEKL. CDR3 coding DNA: TGCGCCAGCAGCCAAGATGGGGCCCAGGGGGTGCAGTTCTTC. Its protein is CASSQDGAQGVQFF.

V and J are TRBV4-2 and TRBJ2-1; TRBD2 matches 8 bases. Germline V CDR1 and CDR2: LGHNA, YNFKEQ. CDR3 length: 16 residues. Unmatched junction bases numbered 12, after V lost 3 bases and J lost 8 bases. The CDR3 nucleotides are TGTGCCAGCAGCCAGGCTTTTAGCGGGATGACCCATGAGCAGTTCTTC. Amino acid sequence: CASSQAFSGMTHEQFF.

This chain links TRBV7-9 with TRBJ1-1, with 12 nucleotides matching TRBD1. The CDR3 length is 17 residues. CDR1 and CDR2 from the germline V gene are SEHNR and FQNEAQ (reference sequence). The trim removed 2 bases at V and 10 bases at J, leaving 14 bases unmatched. The DNA for the CDR3 is TGTGCCAGCAGCTTATTCCATCCCGGGACAGGGGGCATGGGAGCTTTCTTT. Translated, it gives CASSLFHPGTGGMGAFF.

This clonotype has only a few counts. The CDR3 DNA is TGCGCCAGCAGCTCTGTCCGGTCATCCGGGACTAGCAGCCGCTACGAGCAGTACTTC. Its translation is CASSSVRSSGTSSRYEQYF. This sequence joins TRBV5-1 and TRBJ2-7; 9 bases align to TRBD2. Trimming removed 3 bases from V and 3 bases from J; junction bases left unmatched: 19. CDR3 size: 19 residues. Germline CDR1 SGHRS, CDR2 YFSETQ.

With respect to this clonotype: One junction end disagrees with the germline gene, perhaps due to a read error. The V call is TRBV4-3, the J call TRBJ1-1; the D is unclear. Germline V gene data show CDR1 as LGHNA and CDR2 as YSLEER. The CDR3 is made up of 14 amino acids. The CDR3 sequence: CASSQAWASFEAFF. In DNA form, the CDR3 reads TGCGCCAGCAGTCAAGCATGGGCGTCTTTTGAAGCTTTCTTT.

The rearrangement links TRBV6-6 to TRBJ1-5; D perhaps matches TRBD1 (6 bases). The CDR3 covers 14 residues. Looked up from germline, CDR1 is MNHNY and CDR2 is SVGAGI (reference sequence). V was cut by 7 bases and J by 5 bases, with 15 bases left in between. CDR3 DNA: TGTGCCAGCAACCAACAGGGTGGGGATCAGCCCCAGCATTTT. It specifies CASNQQGGDQPQHF.

V and J are TRBV14 and TRBJ2-5; D may be TRBD1 (6 bases). V was clipped by 4 bases and J by 4 bases, with 10 bases between them. Germline V gene lookup returns CDR1 SGHDN and CDR2 FVKESK. CDR3 size: 13 residues. The chain's CDR3 is CASSRTGSETQYF. The CDR3 DNA sequence: TGTGCCAGCAGCCGAACAGGGTCAGAGACCCAGTACTTC.

V is TRBV12-3 or TRBV12-4 and J is TRBJ2-6, with D maybe TRBD1 (6 bases). The CDR3 length is 16 residues. Trimming pared 8 bases from V and 2 bases from J, leaving 16 bases between. The CDR3 DNA follows: TGTGCCAGCGGCCAACAGGGTGCGGCTGGGGCCAACGTCCTGACTTTC. Protein: CASGQQGAAGANVLTF.

This chain joins TRBV5-1 and TRBJ1-2, with D possibly matching TRBD1 (6 bases). CDR1 is SGHRS and CDR2 is YFSETQ in the germline V gene. This CDR3 contains 15 residues. The V and J ends lost 4 bases and 10 bases respectively, with 23 bases between them. CDR3 in DNA: TGCGCCAGCAGCCCCGGCAGTAGGGGGAATTGGGACTACACCTTC. Translation gives CASSPGSRGNWDYTF.

The genes are TRBV2 and TRBJ2-1, with 9 bases lining up with TRBD1. The CDR3 spans 15 residues. Trimming removed 7 bases from V and 8 bases from J; junction bases left unmatched: 12. In germline, CDR1 is SNHLY, CDR2 FYNNEI. The CDR3 reads CASKNGQGSRYEQFF. As DNA, the CDR3 is TGTGCCAGCAAAAACGGACAGGGGTCTCGGTATGAGCAGTTCTTC.

The chain has TRBV12-3 or TRBV12-4 and TRBJ2-1; tentatively, D is TRBD2 (5 bases). V was clipped by 3 bases and J by 9 bases, with 9 bases between them. This CDR3 is built from 12 residues. The CDR3 here is CASSFGGPEQFF. The CDR3, as DNA: TGTGCCAGCAGTTTCGGCGGGCCTGAGCAGTTCTTC.

This sequence joins TRBV4-2 and TRBJ2-1; weak D call: TRBD2 (6 bases). In germline, CDR1 is LGHNA, CDR2 YNFKEQ. The CDR3 runs 18 residues. V shed 3 bases and J shed 4 bases, with 22 bases lying between them. CDR3 in DNA: TGTGCCAGCAGCCACTCCCCGGTGGGGACTCATACGTACAATGAGCAGTTCTTC. Translated, it gives CASSHSPVGTHTYNEQFF.

The chain joins TRBV7-9 to TRBJ2-4, with TRBD2 as a possible D gene (6 bases). CDR1 and CDR2 from the germline V gene are SEHNR and FQNEAQ (reference sequence). CDR3 size: 16 residues. Trimming took off 7 bases at V and 1 base at J, with 17 bases between the two ends. CDR3 DNA: TGTGCCAGCACCGAGGCGGAGGGTTACGCCAAAAACATTCAGTACTTC. It specifies CASTEAEGYAKNIQYF.

CDR3 sequence (DNA): TGTGCCAGCAGTTTAAAAAGCGGGAGGGTGTACGAGCAGTACTTC. Its protein product is CASSLKSGRVYEQYF. This chain links TRBV27 with TRBJ2-4; 10 positions agree with TRBD2. The J call is doubtful: the DNA matches TRBJ2-7 better. The length of the CDR3 is 15 residues. CDR1 is MNHEY, CDR2 SMNVEV, per germline (reference sequence).